The 15 T cell receptor beta chains below were found in one sample sequenced in a study of neurological immune-mediated disorders. TCRdb processed the 5' RACE reads anew with MiXCR; each CDR3 protein has one entry. The sample yields about 40,000 distinct CDR3 sequences, 2% to 3% seen once. The sequenced sample consisted of PBMCs. The source of these receptors is a man aged 45-60 years with multiple sclerosis.

On this clonotype: A much larger clone is a single base away; this may be a read error. Since the CDR3 does not end with the conserved phenylalanine or tryptophan, this likely comes from a read error. V and J are TRBV12-3 or TRBV12-4 and TRBJ2-5; D remains unclear. The CDR3 contains 12 residues. With 8 bases removed from V and 3 bases from J, the gap between germline ends came to 10 bases. This chain's CDR3 is CASGLVEETQYC. The CDR3 coding sequence is TGTGCCAGCGGTCTAGTGGAAGAGACCCAGTACTGC.

With respect to this clonotype: This could be a read error, since a much larger clone is one nucleotide away. The rearrangement uses TRBV28 and TRBJ2-7, with no clear D. Trimming removed 3 bases at V and 2 bases at J, with 5 bases between. The CDR3 runs 12 residues. Germline lookup yields CDR1 MDHEN and CDR2 SYDVKM. The CDR3: CASSFSTYEQYF. Here the CDR3 DNA reads TGTGCCAGCAGTTTTAGTACCTACGAGCAGTACTTC.

This clonotype came up many times. The chain uses TRBV4-3 and TRBJ1-1; D is undetermined. CDR1 is LGHNA, CDR2 YSLEER, per germline. Between the trimmed V and J ends, which lost 1 base and 1 base, there was a span of 7 bases. The CDR3 runs to 14 residues. CDR3 in amino acids: CASSQGEGNTEAFF. The CDR3 DNA reads TGCGCCAGCAGCCAAGGTGAGGGGAACACTGAAGCTTTCTTT.

There are many counts of this clonotype. This rearrangement joins TRBV5-1 to TRBJ2-1; 7 nucleotides match TRBD2. Germline V gene lookup returns CDR1 SGHRS and CDR2 YFSETQ. This CDR3 contains 17 residues. V lost 4 bases to trimming and J lost 1 base; unmatched junction nucleotides: 11. The CDR3 is CASSPPGGYKSYNEQFF. CDR3 nucleotides: TGCGCCAGCAGCCCGCCGGGGGGTTACAAGTCCTACAATGAGCAGTTCTTC.

This clonotype has ten or more counts. The chain uses TRBV27 and TRBJ1-1; TRBD1 agrees at 7 bases. The V segment lost 5 bases and the J segment 1 base; nucleotides outside the gene matches: 4. Germline V gene data show CDR1 as MNHEY and CDR2 as SMNVEV (reference sequence). This CDR3 region has 14 residues. CDR3 protein: CASSPRTGNTEAFF. The CDR3 nucleotides are TGTGCCAGCAGTCCGCGGACAGGGAACACTGAAGCTTTCTTT.

This clonotype was seen repeatedly, ten times or more. The rearrangement uses TRBV29-1 and TRBJ1-5; tentatively, D is TRBD1 (5 bases). Germline V gene lookup returns CDR1 SQVTM and CDR2 ANQGSEA. The CDR3 is made up of 14 amino acids. Trimming stripped 4 bases from V and 3 bases from J, with 13 bases between. The CDR3 DNA is TGCAGCGTTGGTGGGGACGCTTTCAATCAGCCCCAGCATTTT. This sequence encodes CSVGGDAFNQPQHF.

This clonotype has at least ten counts. Germline is not matched at one junction end, which may reflect a read error. The V gene is TRBV29-1, the J gene TRBJ1-6, with 9 bases matching TRBD1. This CDR3 spans 13 amino acids. Germline CDR1 reads SQVTM; CDR2 reads ANQGSEA. The chain's CDR3 is CSVGTGEDSPLNF. The CDR3, as DNA: TGCAGCGTTGGGACAGGGGAAGATTCACCCCTCAACTTT.

This clonotype was observed many times. V gene TRBV9 combines with J gene TRBJ2-5, with D maybe TRBD2 (5 bases). The CDR3 has 15 residues. Trimming shortened V by 0 bases and J by 5 bases, and 14 bases separated the two germline ends. Germline assignment: CDR1 SGDLS and CDR2 YYNGEE. The CDR3 loop reads CASSVAGTRGETQYF. CDR3 DNA: TGTGCCAGCAGCGTAGCGGGCACAAGAGGGGAGACCCAGTACTTC.

This clonotype has a count of ten or more. This chain uses TRBV15 with TRBJ1-1; 7 bases align to TRBD1. In germline, CDR1 is LNHNV, CDR2 YYDKDF (reference sequence). The ends lost 5 bases at V and 5 bases at J; junction bases unmatched: 8. The CDR3 is made up of 14 amino acids. CDR3 DNA sequence: TGTGCCACCAGCGGGAGACAGGGTGTTACTGAAGCTTTCTTT. This codes for CATSGRQGVTEAFF.

At least ten counts were recorded for this clonotype. The rearrangement links TRBV4-1 to TRBJ1-5; 9 positions match TRBD1. J lost 6 bases, V lost 1 base, and 4 bases had no gene match. CDR1 and CDR2 from the germline V gene are MGHRA and YSYEKL. This CDR3 is 15 amino acids long. CDR3 protein: CASSQVTGGLQPQHF. Here the CDR3 DNA reads TGCGCCAGCAGCCAAGTGACAGGGGGTCTTCAGCCCCAGCATTTT.

This clonotype was recorded many times. The gene calls are TRBV5-1 and TRBJ1-1; no reliable D call. V was cut by 1 base and J by 3 bases, with 10 bases left in between. The germline V gene has CDR1 SGHRS and CDR2 YFSETQ. CDR3 length: 14 residues. As DNA, the CDR3 is TGCGCCAGCAGCTTGAGGCAGGAGGACACTGAAGCTTTCTTT. Its translation is CASSLRQEDTEAFF.

Many counts were recorded for this clonotype. The J gene is TRBJ2-3, the V gene TRBV29-1; 7 bases line up with TRBD2. With 7 bases clipped from V and 3 bases from J, the junction kept 10 bases outside the gene matches. CDR1 SQVTM and CDR2 ANQGSEA come from the germline V gene. The CDR3 totals 14 residues. The CDR3 coding sequence is TGCAGCGCCCTGGGGGGGGGTGGGACAGATACGCAGTATTTT. This encodes CSALGGGGTDTQYF.

This clonotype was seen at least ten times. The chain couples TRBV9 to TRBJ2-1; TRBD1 agrees at 7 bases. The V segment lost 8 bases and the J segment 2 bases; nucleotides outside the gene matches: 7. The CDR3 totals 14 residues. Germline values: CDR1 SGDLS, CDR2 YYNGEE. This CDR3 is CASGQGETYNEQFF. CDR3 sequence (DNA): TGTGCCAGTGGTCAGGGGGAAACCTACAATGAGCAGTTCTTC.

This clonotype was counted ten times or more. The rearrangement uses TRBV5-1 and TRBJ1-1; 9 nucleotides agree with TRBD1. CDR1 and CDR2 from the germline V gene are SGHRS and YFSETQ. The V and J ends lost 5 bases and 3 bases, in that order; junction bases with no gene match: 8. This CDR3 has 15 amino acids. The chain's CDR3 is CASSPDRGVDTEAFF. The CDR3 region has the DNA TGCGCCAGCAGTCCTGACAGGGGGGTAGACACTGAAGCTTTCTTT.

The table lists this clonotype with many counts. The DNA of the CDR3 is TGTGCCAGCAGCCTCGGTGGGACTAGCAGAGTCAATGAGCAGTTCTTC. As protein: CASSLGGTSRVNEQFF. The chain combines TRBV7-2 with TRBJ2-1; 9 bases fit TRBD2. CDR1 is SGHTA and CDR2 is FQGNSA in the germline V gene. Trimming cost V 5 bases and J 6 bases; bases outside gene matches: 11. The CDR3 is made up of 16 amino acids.